These 23 T cell receptor beta chains were all obtained from the same sample, sequenced in a study of CD8+CD57+ T cells in acquired aplastic anemia. The use of genomic DNA as template underpinned the TCR beta VDJ and CDR3 profiling. Via MiXCR, TCRdb re-called the reads, giving one row per CDR3 protein. The table has about 190,000 distinct CDR3 sequences, approximately 52% seen once. The sample comprised sorted CD4+, CD8+, or CD8+CD57+ T cells (not recorded which) from PBMCs. These TCRs come from a human donor in good health, serving as a control.

The genes are TRBV7-2 and TRBJ1-3, with 10 bases fitting TRBD1. Germline assignment: CDR1 SGHTA and CDR2 FQGNSA. There are 14 residues in the CDR3. V shed 5 bases and J 7 bases; nucleotides not matched to a gene: 5. DNA for the CDR3: TGTGCCAGCAGCACAGGACAGGGGGGGAACACCATATATTTT. Its protein product is CASSTGQGGNTIYF.

The CDR3 spells CASSYGTSELYEQYV. Here the CDR3 DNA reads TGTGCCAGCAGTTACGGGACTAGCGAGTTATACGAGCAGTACGTC. V gene TRBV6-2 or TRBV6-3 combines with J gene TRBJ2-7; TRBD2 aligns across 10 bases. Looked up from germline, CDR1 is MNHEY and CDR2 is SVGEGT. Trimming took 2 bases from V and 4 from J; bases not matched to a gene: 5. This CDR3 comprises 15 residues.

The V and J genes are TRBV10-2 and TRBJ2-7; 10 bases line up with TRBD2. V shed 6 bases and J 0 bases; nucleotides not matched to a gene: 2. This CDR3 comprises 14 residues. Germline V lookup: CDR1 WSHSY, CDR2 SAAADI. CDR3 coding DNA: TGCGCCAGCAGAATAGCGGGGGGCTCCTACGAGCAGTACTTC. This codes for CASRIAGGSYEQYF.

In this sample, this clonotype turned up many times. This chain uses TRBV6-5 with TRBJ1-1; weak D call: TRBD1 (5 bases). From germline, CDR1 is MNHEY and CDR2 SVGAGI. CDR3 length: 15 residues. V gave up 2 bases and J gave up 3 bases, with 13 bases separating them. The CDR3 DNA sequence: TGTGCCAGCAGTTACGGGTTAGGGGTGTACACTGAAGCTTTCTTT. It translates to CASSYGLGVYTEAFF.

The DNA for the CDR3 is TGTGCCAGCAGTCGGGGACAGTTGAACACTGAAGCTTTCTTT. Protein product: CASSRGQLNTEAFF. V gene TRBV28 combines with J gene TRBJ1-1; 7 bases align to TRBD1. Germline loops: CDR1 MDHEN, CDR2 SYDVKM. The CDR3 contains 14 residues. V shed 5 bases, J shed 0 bases, and the junction held 3 bases outside the gene matches.

J is TRBJ2-3 and V is TRBV7-2; D is perhaps TRBD2 (6 bases). V gave up 5 bases and J gave up 0 bases, with 18 bases separating them. The CDR3 runs to 17 residues. Germline lookup yields CDR1 SGHTA and CDR2 FQGNSA. CDR3 sequence: CASSPWDFKTSTDTQYF. The DNA of the CDR3 is TGTGCCAGCAGCCCCTGGGACTTTAAGACTAGCACAGATACGCAGTATTTT. The variable domain in full, with the rest retrieved from reference TRBV7-2 and TRBJ2-3, is GAGVSQSPSNKVTEKGKDVELRCDPISGHTALYWYRQSLGQGLEFLIYFQGNSAPDKSGLPSDRFSAERTGGSVSTLTIQRTQQEDSAVYLCASSPWDFKTSTDTQYFGPGTRLTVL.

This clonotype was detected a few times. The chain joins TRBV15 to TRBJ2-5; 9 positions match TRBD1. Trimming at V came to 1 base and at J to 5 bases, leaving 11 bases not matched to a gene. CDR3 size: 17 residues. Per germline, CDR1 LNHNV and CDR2 YYDKDF (reference sequence). CDR3 sequence reads: CATSRVPDRGSRETQYF. Here the CDR3 DNA reads TGTGCCACCAGCAGAGTTCCGGACAGGGGAAGCAGGGAGACCCAGTACTTC.

This clonotype showed up just a few times. The chain has TRBV19 and TRBJ2-7, with TRBD1 matching 9 bases. Per the germline V gene, CDR1 is LNHDA and CDR2 is SQIVND (reference sequence). The V gene end was trimmed by 5 bases and the J gene end by 2 bases; junction bases not matched to a gene: 7. CDR3 length: 15 amino acids. Here the CDR3 reads CASSSRDRAAYEQYF. The CDR3 bases are TGTGCCAGTAGTTCTCGGGACAGGGCGGCCTACGAGCAGTACTTC.

The rearrangement uses TRBV19 and TRBJ2-5; D not certain. Trimming cost V 1 base and J 5 bases, with 11 bases left between them. Per germline, CDR1 LNHDA and CDR2 SQIVND (reference sequence). The CDR3 consists of 14 residues. The CDR3 coding sequence is TGTGCCAGTAGTATAGGATTGGGCCGGGAGACCCAGTACTTC. Its protein product is CASSIGLGRETQYF.

The sample holds many counts of this clonotype. This chain joins TRBV9 and TRBJ2-2; a weak D match, TRBD1 (6 bases). The CDR3 has 16 residues. V lost 0 bases and J 3 bases, leaving 12 bases between the germline ends. CDR1 is SGDLS, CDR2 YYNGEE, per germline. The CDR3 bases are TGTGCCAGCAGCGTAGGGGCCAGGGGAGACACCGGGGAGCTGTTTTTT. Protein sequence: CASSVGARGDTGELFF.

This clonotype has more than one count but fewer than ten. V gene TRBV12-3 or TRBV12-4 combines with J gene TRBJ2-1; D is unresolved. The CDR3 has 14 residues. The ends were cut back, 1 base at V and 0 bases at J, with 4 bases in the middle. Written as DNA, the CDR3 is TGTGCCAGCAGTTTAGGGGGCTCCTACAATGAGCAGTTCTTC. Its protein is CASSLGGSYNEQFF.

The sample holds many counts of this clonotype. This rearrangement joins TRBV5-5 to TRBJ2-3, with D tentatively TRBD1 (6 bases). Germline-derived CDR1 and CDR2 are SGHKS and YYEKEE (reference sequence). The CDR3 length is 15 residues. Between the trimmed V and J ends, which lost 4 bases and 1 base, there was a span of 13 bases. DNA of the CDR3: TGTGCCAGCAGCCCCAGGGACATCGGCACAGATACGCAGTATTTT. Translating it yields CASSPRDIGTDTQYF.

This clonotype has ten or more counts. The chain carries TRBV6-6 and TRBJ2-5; 8 nucleotides agree with TRBD1. CDR1 and CDR2 from the germline V gene are MNHNY and SVGAGI (reference sequence). The ends lost 2 bases at V and 7 bases at J; junction bases unmatched: 12. This CDR3 spans 16 amino acids. CDR3 sequence (DNA): TGTGCCAGCAGTTACAGTGGGACAGGCCCCCGGGGGACCCAGTACTTC. Its translation is CASSYSGTGPRGTQYF.

The J gene is TRBJ2-7, the V gene TRBV18; maybe TRBD2 (5 bases). The germline V gene has CDR1 KGHSH and CDR2 LQKENI. Between the trimmed V and J ends, which lost 0 bases and 2 bases, there was a span of 11 bases. The length of the CDR3 is 15 residues. The CDR3 region is CASSPPIASTYEQYF. The CDR3 DNA reads TGTGCCAGCTCACCACCGATCGCTAGCACCTACGAGCAGTACTTC.

This clonotype was recorded many times. The chain carries TRBV12-3 or TRBV12-4 and TRBJ1-6; TRBD1 is a possible D gene (5 bases). Trimming left V 5 bases short and J 5 bases short, with 16 bases between. The CDR3 totals 16 residues. The CDR3 region is CASSARGRGNNSPLHF. The CDR3, as DNA: TGTGCCAGCAGTGCTAGGGGTAGGGGAAATAATTCACCCCTCCACTTT.

The rearrangement joins TRBV9 to TRBJ2-1, with TRBD1 identical over 7 bases. After removal of 3 bases from V and 8 bases from J, the junction contained 8 bases not matched to a gene. Germline V CDR1 and CDR2: SGDLS, YYNGEE. The CDR3 sequence is 14 residues long. In DNA form, the CDR3 reads TGTGCCAGCAGCGGGACAGGCCCTTGGGATGAGCAGTTCTTC. It yields the protein CASSGTGPWDEQFF.

The rearrangement uses TRBV9 and TRBJ2-5, with TRBD1 as a possible D gene (7 bases). CDR1 and CDR2 from the germline V gene are SGDLS and YYNGEE. Trimming removed 0 bases from V and 5 bases from J, with 17 bases in between. The CDR3 spans 16 residues. CDR3 DNA: TGTGCCAGCAGCGTAGATTGTCGGCCAGGGGGGGAGACCCAGTACTTC. It encodes CASSVDCRPGGETQYF.

This clonotype has only a few counts. The chain employs TRBV7-2 and TRBJ2-7, with D tentatively TRBD1 (5 bases). This CDR3 has 13 residues. Between the trimmed V and J ends, which lost 3 bases and 2 bases, there was a span of 8 bases. The germline V gene encodes CDR1 SGHTA and CDR2 FQGNSA. CDR3 loop: CASSFKGPYEQYF. Here the CDR3 DNA reads TGTGCCAGCAGCTTCAAGGGGCCCTACGAGCAGTACTTC.

This clonotype was counted between two and nine times. The chain joins TRBV7-2 to TRBJ1-2; TRBD1 agrees at 10 bases. Germline CDR1 reads SGHTA; CDR2 reads FQGNSA. Trimming removed 4 bases from V and 2 bases from J; junction bases left unmatched: 7. The CDR3 runs 16 residues. CDR3 nucleotides: TGTGCCAGCAGCTCTGGGACAGGGGCTCCAAACTATGGCTACACCTTC. Its translation is CASSSGTGAPNYGYTF.

This clonotype was detected ten times or more. The V and J genes are TRBV7-2 and TRBJ1-4; 7 bases agree with TRBD1. With V trimmed by 5 bases and J by 8 bases, 11 bases remained unmatched. The CDR3 length is 15 residues. CDR1 and CDR2 (germline): SGHTA, FQGNSA. DNA for the CDR3: TGTGCCAGCAGCCCTCAGGGGGGGGTAAGCGAAAAACTGTTTTTT. Translation gives CASSPQGGVSEKLFF.

V is TRBV7-3 and J is TRBJ2-5; D unclear. CDR1 is SGHTA and CDR2 is FQGTGA in the germline V gene. This CDR3 comprises 13 residues. V lost 5 bases and J 9 bases, leaving 16 bases between the germline ends. The CDR3 here is CASSPRSGVAQYF. The CDR3 nucleotides read TGTGCCAGCAGCCCTAGAAGTGGGGTGGCCCAGTACTTC.

The CDR3 sequence: CASSEDYTDTQYF. DNA for the CDR3: TGTGCCAGCAGTGAGGACTACACAGATACGCAGTATTTT. The chain combines TRBV2 with TRBJ2-3; a weak D match, TRBD2 (6 bases). In germline, CDR1 is SNHLY, CDR2 FYNNEI. CDR3 length equals 13 residues. The germline V and J ends were trimmed by 3 bases and 2 bases, with 6 bases remaining between them.

CDR3 sequence reads: CASSYEDRGSGANVLTF. The CDR3 bases are TGTGCCAGCAGTTACGAGGACAGGGGATCTGGGGCCAACGTCCTGACTTTC. The chain uses TRBV2 and TRBJ2-6; 9 bases are shared with TRBD1. After removal of 5 bases from V and 1 base from J, the junction contained 6 bases not matched to a gene. The CDR3 is made up of 17 amino acids. The germline CDR1 and CDR2 sequences are SNHLY and FYNNEI.